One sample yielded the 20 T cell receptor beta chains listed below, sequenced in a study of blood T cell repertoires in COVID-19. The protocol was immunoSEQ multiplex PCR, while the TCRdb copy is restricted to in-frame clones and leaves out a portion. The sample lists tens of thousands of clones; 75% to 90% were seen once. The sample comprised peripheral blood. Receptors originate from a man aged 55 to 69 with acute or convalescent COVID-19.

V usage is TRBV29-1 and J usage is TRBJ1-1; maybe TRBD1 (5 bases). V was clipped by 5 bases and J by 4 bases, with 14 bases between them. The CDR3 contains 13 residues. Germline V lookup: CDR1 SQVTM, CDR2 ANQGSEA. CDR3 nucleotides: TGCAGCGTTTCGGGGGAGTGGGTCACTGAAGCTTTCTTT. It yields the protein CSVSGEWVTEAFF.

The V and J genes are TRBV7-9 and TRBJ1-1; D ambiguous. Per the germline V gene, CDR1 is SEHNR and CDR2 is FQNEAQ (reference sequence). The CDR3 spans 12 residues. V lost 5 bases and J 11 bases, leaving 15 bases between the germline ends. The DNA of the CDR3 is TGTGCCAGCAGCCCCAGCCAGCACAGCGCTTTCTTT. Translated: CASSPSQHSAFF.

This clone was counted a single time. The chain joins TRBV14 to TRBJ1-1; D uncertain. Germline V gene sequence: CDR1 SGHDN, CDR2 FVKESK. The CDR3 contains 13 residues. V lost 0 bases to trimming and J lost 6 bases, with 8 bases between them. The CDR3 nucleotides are TGTGCCAGCAGCCAAGACTTAACGGCTGAAGCTTTCTTT. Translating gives CASSQDLTAEAFF.

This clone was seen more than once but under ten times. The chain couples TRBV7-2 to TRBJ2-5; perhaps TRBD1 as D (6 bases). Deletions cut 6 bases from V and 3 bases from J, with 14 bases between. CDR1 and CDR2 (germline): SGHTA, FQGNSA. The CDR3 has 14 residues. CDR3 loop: CASSPRGPKETQYF. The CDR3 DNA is TGTGCCAGCAGTCCCAGGGGCCCCAAAGAGACCCAGTACTTC.

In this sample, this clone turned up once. In DNA form, the CDR3 reads TGTGCCAGCAGCGTAGGGGGGCGGACTGACTCCTACGAGCAGTACTTC. Encoded protein: CASSVGGRTDSYEQYF. The V call is TRBV9, the J call TRBJ2-7; TRBD1 might be the D (6 bases). Germline CDR1 is SGDLS and CDR2 is YYNGEE. Trimming removed 0 bases from V and 0 bases from J, with 13 bases in between. This CDR3 has 16 residues.

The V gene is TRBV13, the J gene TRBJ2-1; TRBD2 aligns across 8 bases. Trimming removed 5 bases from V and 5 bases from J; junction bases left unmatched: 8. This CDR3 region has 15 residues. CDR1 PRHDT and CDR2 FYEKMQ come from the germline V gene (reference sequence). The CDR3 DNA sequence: TGTGCCAGCAGCCGACGACTAGCGCGGGACAATGAGCAGTTCTTC. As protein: CASSRRLARDNEQFF.

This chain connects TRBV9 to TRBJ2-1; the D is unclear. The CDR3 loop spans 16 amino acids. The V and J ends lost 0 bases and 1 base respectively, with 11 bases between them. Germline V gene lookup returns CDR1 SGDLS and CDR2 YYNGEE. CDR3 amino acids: CASSVAAIGSYNEQFF. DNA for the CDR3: TGTGCCAGCAGCGTAGCAGCGATTGGATCCTACAATGAGCAGTTCTTC.

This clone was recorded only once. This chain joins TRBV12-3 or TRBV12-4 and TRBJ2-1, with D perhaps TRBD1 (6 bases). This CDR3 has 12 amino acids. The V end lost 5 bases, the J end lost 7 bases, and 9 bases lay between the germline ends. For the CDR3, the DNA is TGTGCCAGCAGTAGCCAGGGGAATGAGCAGTTCTTC. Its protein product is CASSSQGNEQFF.

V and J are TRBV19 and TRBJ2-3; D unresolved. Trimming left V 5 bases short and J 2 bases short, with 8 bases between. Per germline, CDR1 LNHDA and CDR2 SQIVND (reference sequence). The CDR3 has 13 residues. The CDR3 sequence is CASSFTVTDTQYF. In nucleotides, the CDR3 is TGTGCCAGTAGTTTCACGGTCACAGATACGCAGTATTTT. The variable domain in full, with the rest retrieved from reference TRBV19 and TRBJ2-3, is DGGITQSPKYLFRKEGQNVTLSCEQNLNHDAMYWYRQDPGQGLRLIYYSQIVNDFQKGDIAEGYSVSREKKESFPLTVTSAQKNPTAFYLCASSFTVTDTQYFGPGTRLTVL.

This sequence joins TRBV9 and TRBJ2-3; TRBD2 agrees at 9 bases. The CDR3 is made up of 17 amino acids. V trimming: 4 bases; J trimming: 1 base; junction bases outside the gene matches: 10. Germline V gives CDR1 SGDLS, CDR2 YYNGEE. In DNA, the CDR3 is TGTGCCAGCAGCCCTACGACCTGGACTAGCGGCACAGATACGCAGTATTTT. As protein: CASSPTTWTSGTDTQYF. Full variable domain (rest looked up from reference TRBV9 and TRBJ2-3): DSGVTQTPKHLITATGQRVTLRCSPRSGDLSVYWYQQSLDQGLQFLIQYYNGEERAKGNILERFSAQQFPDLHSELNLSSLELGDSALYFCASSPTTWTSGTDTQYFGPGTRLTVL.

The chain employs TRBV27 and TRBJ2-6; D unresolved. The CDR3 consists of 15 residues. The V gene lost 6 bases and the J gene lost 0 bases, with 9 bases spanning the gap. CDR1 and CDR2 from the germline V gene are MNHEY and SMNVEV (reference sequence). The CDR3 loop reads CASSPNFSGANVLTF. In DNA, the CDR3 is TGTGCCAGCAGCCCTAACTTCTCTGGGGCCAACGTCCTGACTTTC.

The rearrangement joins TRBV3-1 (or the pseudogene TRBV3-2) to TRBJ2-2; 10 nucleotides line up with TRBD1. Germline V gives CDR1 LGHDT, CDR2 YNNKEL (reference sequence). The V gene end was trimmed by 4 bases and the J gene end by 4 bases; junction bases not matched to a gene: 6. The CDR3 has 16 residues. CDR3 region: CASSLRQGARTGELFF. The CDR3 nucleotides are TGTGCCAGCAGCCTTCGACAGGGGGCGCGCACCGGGGAGCTGTTTTTT.

The CDR3 DNA sequence: TGTGCCAGCTCCCCTAGGGGGAAGAACAATGAGCAGTTCTTC. Residues: CASSPRGKNNEQFF. The chain has TRBV11-3 and TRBJ2-1; TRBD1 might be the D (6 bases). Looked up from germline, CDR1 is SGHNT and CDR2 is YENEEA. Trimming removed 8 bases at V and 5 bases at J, with 16 bases between. This CDR3 spans 14 amino acids.

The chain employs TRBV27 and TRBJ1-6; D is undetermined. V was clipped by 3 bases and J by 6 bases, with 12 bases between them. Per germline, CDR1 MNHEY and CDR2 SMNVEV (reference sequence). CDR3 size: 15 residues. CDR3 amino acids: CASSFWGVVNSPLHF. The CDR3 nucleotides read TGTGCCAGCAGTTTCTGGGGAGTGGTTAATTCACCCCTCCACTTT.

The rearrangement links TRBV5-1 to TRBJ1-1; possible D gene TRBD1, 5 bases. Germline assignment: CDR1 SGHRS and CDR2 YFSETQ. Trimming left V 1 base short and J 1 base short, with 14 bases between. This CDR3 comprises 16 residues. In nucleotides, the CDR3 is TGCGCCAGCAGCTTGAGTAGGGGCGTTGGGAACACTGAAGCTTTCTTT. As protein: CASSLSRGVGNTEAFF.

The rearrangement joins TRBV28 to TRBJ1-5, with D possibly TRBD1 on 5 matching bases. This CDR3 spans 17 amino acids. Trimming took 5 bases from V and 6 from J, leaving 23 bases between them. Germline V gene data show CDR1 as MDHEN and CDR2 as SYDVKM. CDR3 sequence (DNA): TGTGCCAGCAGTCCCATAGGGGTAGGGCGAGCGATTCAGCCCCAGCATTTT. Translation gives CASSPIGVGRAIQPQHF. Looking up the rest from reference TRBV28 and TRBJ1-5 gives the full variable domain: DVKVTQSSRYLVKRTGEKVFLECVQDMDHENMFWYRQDPGLGLRLIYFSYDVKMKEKGDIPEGYSVSREKKERFSLILESASTNQTSMYLCASSPIGVGRAIQPQHFGDGTRLSIL.

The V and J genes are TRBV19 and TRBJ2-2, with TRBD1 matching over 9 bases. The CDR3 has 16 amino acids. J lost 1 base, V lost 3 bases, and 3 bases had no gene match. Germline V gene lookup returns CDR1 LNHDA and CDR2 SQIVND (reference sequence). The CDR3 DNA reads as TGTGCCAGTAGTATCCCGACAGGGGGGAACACCGGGGAGCTGTTTTTT. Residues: CASSIPTGGNTGELFF.

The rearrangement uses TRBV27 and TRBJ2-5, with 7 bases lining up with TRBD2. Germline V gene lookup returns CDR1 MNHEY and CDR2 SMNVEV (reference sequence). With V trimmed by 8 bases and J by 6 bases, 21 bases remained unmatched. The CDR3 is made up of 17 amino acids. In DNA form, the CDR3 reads TGTGCCAGCCAGCGTTTGGGGAGGGGCTCCCAGGGCCAGACCCAGTACTTC. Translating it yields CASQRLGRGSQGQTQYF.

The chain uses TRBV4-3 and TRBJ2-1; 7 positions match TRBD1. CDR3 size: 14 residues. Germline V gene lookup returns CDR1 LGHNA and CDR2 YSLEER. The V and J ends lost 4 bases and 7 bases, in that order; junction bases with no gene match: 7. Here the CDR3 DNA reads TGCGCCAGCAGCCCGGCGAGACAGGGAAATGAGCAGTTCTTC. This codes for CASSPARQGNEQFF.

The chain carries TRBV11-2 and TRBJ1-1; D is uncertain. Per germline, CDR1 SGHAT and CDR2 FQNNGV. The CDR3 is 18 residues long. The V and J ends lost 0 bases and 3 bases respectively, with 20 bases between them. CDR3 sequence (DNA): TGTGCCAGCAGCTTAGACGGGATTTTGGCAGTTGGGGACACTGAAGCTTTCTTT. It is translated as CASSLDGILAVGDTEAFF.